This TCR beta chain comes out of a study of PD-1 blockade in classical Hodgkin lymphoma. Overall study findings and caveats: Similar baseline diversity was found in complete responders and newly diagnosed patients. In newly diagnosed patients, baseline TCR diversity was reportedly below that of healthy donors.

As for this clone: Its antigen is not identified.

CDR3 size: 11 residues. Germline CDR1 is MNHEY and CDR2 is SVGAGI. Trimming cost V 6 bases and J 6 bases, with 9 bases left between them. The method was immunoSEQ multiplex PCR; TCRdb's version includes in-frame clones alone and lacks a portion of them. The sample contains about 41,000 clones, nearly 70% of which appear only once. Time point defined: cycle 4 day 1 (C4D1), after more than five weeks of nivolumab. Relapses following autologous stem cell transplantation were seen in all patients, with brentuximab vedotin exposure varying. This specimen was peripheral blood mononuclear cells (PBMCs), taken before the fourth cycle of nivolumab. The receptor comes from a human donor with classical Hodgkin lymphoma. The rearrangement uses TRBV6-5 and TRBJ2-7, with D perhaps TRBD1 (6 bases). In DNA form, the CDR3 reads TGTGCCAGCAGGGACAGCGGCGAGCAGTACTTC. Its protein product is CASRDSGEQYF.